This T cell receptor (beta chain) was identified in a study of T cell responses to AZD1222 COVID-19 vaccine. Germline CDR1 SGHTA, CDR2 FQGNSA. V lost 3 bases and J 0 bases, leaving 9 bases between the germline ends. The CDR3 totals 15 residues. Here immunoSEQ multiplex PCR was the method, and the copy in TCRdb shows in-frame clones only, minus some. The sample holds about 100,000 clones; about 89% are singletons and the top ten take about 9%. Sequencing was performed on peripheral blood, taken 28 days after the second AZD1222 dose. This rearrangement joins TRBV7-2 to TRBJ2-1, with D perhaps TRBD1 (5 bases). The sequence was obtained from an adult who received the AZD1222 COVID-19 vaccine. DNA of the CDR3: TGTGCCAGCAGCTTTAGACAGAACTCCTACAATGAGCAGTTCTTC. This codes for CASSFRQNSYNEQFF.